One and the same sample provided the 5 T cell receptor beta chains below, sequenced in a study of blood T cell repertoires in COVID-19 (dated by TCRdb to 2019 to 2021). Library generation was performed with the immunoSEQ multiplex PCR assay. TCRdb provides this immuneACCESS table in a form limited to in-frame rearrangements. Some clones are lacking; in checked studies, under half of them reflect an unresolved V gene, and why the rest are absent is not known. For this sample there are 200,000 to 250,000 clones; 85% to 90% appear just once. The ten top clones hold roughly 3% of the sample. The sequencing input was PBMCs or T cells enriched from blood (not recorded which). The receptors shown here come from a woman aged 18 to 35 in a cohort exposed to, infected with or recovered from COVID-19 (not recorded which).

This clone came up a few times. The chain combines TRBV6-5 with TRBJ1-6; D remains unclear. There are 14 residues in the CDR3. V was pared by 5 bases and J by 7 bases, with 12 bases between. CDR1 and CDR2 (germline): MNHEY, SVGAGI. In DNA, the CDR3 is TGTGCCAGCAGTCCCCGAGGACTCAATTCACCCCTCCACTTT. Translated, it gives CASSPRGLNSPLHF.

In DNA form, the CDR3 reads TGTGCCAGCAGGGACTCCAGACAGGGAAGCATCACAGATACGCAGTATTTT. This translates into CASRDSRQGSITDTQYF. V gene TRBV9 combines with J gene TRBJ2-3; TRBD1 aligns across 7 bases. Trimming removed 5 bases from V and 2 bases from J; junction bases left unmatched: 14. Germline CDR1 is SGDLS and CDR2 is YYNGEE. The CDR3 loop spans 17 amino acids.

This clone came up a few times. The rearrangement links TRBV2 to TRBJ1-6; TRBD1 matches at 7 bases. Germline V gives CDR1 SNHLY, CDR2 FYNNEI. The CDR3 has 15 residues. Trimming removed 5 bases from V and 8 bases from J; junction bases left unmatched: 9. CDR3 coding DNA: TGTGCCAGCAGTCTCGAGGGGGCGAGGGATTCACCCCTCCACTTT. It translates to CASSLEGARDSPLHF.

The chain employs TRBV28 and TRBJ2-7; TRBD2 aligns across 7 bases. Per the germline V gene, CDR1 is MDHEN and CDR2 is SYDVKM. The V gene end was trimmed by 2 bases and the J gene end by 5 bases; junction bases not matched to a gene: 3. The CDR3 has 13 amino acids. The CDR3: CASSLVGGNEQYF. The CDR3 DNA reads TGTGCCAGCAGTTTAGTGGGAGGGAACGAGCAGTACTTC.

CDR3 bases: TGTGCCAGCAGCCCCACGCTAGCGGGAGGGTACAATGAGCAGTTCTTC. Translation: CASSPTLAGGYNEQFF. The chain is built from TRBV7-2 and TRBJ2-1; 12 nucleotides line up with TRBD2. The CDR3 sequence is 16 residues long. Germline V lookup: CDR1 SGHTA, CDR2 FQGNSA. V shed 5 bases, J shed 4 bases, and the junction held 6 bases outside the gene matches.